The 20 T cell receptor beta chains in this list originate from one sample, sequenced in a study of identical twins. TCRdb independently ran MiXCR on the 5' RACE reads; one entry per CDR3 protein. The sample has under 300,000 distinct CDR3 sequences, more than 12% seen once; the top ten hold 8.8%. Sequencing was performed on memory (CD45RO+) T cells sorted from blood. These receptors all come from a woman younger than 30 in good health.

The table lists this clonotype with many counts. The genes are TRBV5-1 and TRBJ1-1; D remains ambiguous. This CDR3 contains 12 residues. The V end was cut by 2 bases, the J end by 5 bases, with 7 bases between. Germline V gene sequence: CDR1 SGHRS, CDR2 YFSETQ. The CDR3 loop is CASSFADTEAFF. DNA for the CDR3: TGCGCCAGCAGCTTTGCGGATACTGAAGCTTTCTTT.

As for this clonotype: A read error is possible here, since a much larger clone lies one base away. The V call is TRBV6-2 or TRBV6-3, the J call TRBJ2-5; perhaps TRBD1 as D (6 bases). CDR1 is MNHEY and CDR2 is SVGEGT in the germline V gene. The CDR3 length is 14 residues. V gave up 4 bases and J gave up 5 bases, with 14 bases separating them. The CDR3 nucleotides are TGTGCCAGCAGTTGCCGTAACAGGGCCGAGACCCAGTACTTC. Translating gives CASSCRNRAETQYF.

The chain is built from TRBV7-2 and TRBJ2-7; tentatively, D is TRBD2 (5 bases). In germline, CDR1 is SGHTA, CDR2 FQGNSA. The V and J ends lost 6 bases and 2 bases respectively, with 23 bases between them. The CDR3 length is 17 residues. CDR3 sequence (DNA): TGTGCCAGCAGGACCCTTAGCTCAGTGGGAGTGGCCTACGAGCAGTACTTC. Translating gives CASRTLSSVGVAYEQYF.

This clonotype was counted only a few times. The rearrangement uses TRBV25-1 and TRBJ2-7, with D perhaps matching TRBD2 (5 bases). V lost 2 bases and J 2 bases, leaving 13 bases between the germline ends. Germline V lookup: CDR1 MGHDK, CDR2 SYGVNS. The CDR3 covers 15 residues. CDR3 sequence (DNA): TGTGCCAGCAGTGAAACAAGCGGAATAGCCTACGAGCAGTACTTC. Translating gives CASSETSGIAYEQYF.

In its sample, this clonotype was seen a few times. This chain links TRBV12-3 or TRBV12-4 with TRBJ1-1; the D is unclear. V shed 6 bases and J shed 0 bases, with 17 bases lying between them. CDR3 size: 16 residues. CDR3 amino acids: CASSRTAGGMNTEAFF. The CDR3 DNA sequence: TGTGCCAGCAGCCGGACGGCCGGCGGTATGAACACTGAAGCTTTCTTT.

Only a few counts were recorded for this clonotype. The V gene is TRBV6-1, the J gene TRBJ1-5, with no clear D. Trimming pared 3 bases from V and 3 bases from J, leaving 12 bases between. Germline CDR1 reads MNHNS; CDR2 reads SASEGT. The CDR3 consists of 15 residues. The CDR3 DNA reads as TGTGCCAGCAGTGATGGTACAGCTACCAATCAGCCCCAGCATTTT. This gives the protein CASSDGTATNQPQHF.

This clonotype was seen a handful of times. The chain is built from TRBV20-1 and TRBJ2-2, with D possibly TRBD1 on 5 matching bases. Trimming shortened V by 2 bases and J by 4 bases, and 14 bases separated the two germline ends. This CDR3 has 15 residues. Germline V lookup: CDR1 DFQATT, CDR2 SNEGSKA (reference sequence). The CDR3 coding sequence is TGCAGTGCTAGACCAGCAAGGGGAAGCACCGGGGAGCTGTTTTTT. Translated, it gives CSARPARGSTGELFF.

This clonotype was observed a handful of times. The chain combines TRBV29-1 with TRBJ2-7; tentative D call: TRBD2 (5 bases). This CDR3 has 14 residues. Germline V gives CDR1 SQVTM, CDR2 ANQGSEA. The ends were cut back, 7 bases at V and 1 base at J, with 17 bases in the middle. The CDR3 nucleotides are TGCAGCGCTAGCCGGGGAAGGAGTTCCTACGAGCAGTACTTC. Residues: CSASRGRSSYEQYF.

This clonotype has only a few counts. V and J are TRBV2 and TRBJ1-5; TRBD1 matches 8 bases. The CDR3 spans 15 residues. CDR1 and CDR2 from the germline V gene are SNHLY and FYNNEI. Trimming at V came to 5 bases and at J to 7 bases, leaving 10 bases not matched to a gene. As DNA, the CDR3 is TGTGCCAGCAGTTTAGACAGGGGCGGTTTCCAGCCCCAGCATTTT. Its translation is CASSLDRGGFQPQHF.

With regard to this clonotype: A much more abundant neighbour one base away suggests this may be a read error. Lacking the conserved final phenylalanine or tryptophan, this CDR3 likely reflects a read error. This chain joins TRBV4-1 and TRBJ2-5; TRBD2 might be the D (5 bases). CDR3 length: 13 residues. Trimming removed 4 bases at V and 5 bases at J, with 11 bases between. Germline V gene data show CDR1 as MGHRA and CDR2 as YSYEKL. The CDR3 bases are TGCGCCAGCAGCCGGTGGAGAGGGGAGACCCAGTACGTC. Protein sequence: CASSRWRGETQYV.

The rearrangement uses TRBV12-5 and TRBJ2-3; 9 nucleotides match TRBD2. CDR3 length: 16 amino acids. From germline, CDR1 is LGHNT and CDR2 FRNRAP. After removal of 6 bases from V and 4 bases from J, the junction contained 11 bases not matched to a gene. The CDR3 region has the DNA TGTGCTAGTGGGCCACTAGCGGGCTATAGCGCAGATACGCAGTATTTT. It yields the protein CASGPLAGYSADTQYF.

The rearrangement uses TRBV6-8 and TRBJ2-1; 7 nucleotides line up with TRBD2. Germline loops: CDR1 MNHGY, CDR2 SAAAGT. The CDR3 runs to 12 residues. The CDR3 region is CAAGVAGNEQFF. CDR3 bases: TGTGCGGCGGGAGTCGCCGGCAATGAGCAGTTCTTC.

The CDR3 DNA follows: TGCGCCAGCAGCTTGGAGGAATGGTTAGGACCTTACAATGAGCAGTTCTTC. Amino acids: CASSLEEWLGPYNEQFF. This chain uses TRBV5-1 with TRBJ2-1; no definite D call. V was cut by 0 bases and J by 4 bases, with 17 bases left in between. This CDR3 has 17 residues. The germline V gene has CDR1 SGHRS and CDR2 YFSETQ.

The CDR3 loop is CASRSGTGGAYEQYF. The CDR3 bases are TGTGCCAGCAGATCCGGGACAGGGGGCGCGTACGAGCAGTACTTC. The chain has TRBV6-2 or TRBV6-3 and TRBJ2-7; 12 nucleotides line up with TRBD1. From germline, CDR1 is MNHEY and CDR2 SVGEGT. This CDR3 comprises 15 residues. V shed 6 bases and J 4 bases; nucleotides not matched to a gene: 7.

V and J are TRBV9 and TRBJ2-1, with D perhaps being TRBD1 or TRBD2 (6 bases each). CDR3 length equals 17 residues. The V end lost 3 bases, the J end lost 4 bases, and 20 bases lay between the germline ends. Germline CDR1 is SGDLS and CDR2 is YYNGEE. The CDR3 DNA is TGTGCCAGCAGCGCCGGTGGGGGGCGTTCCTCTTACAATGAGCAGTTCTTC. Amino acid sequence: CASSAGGGRSSYNEQFF.

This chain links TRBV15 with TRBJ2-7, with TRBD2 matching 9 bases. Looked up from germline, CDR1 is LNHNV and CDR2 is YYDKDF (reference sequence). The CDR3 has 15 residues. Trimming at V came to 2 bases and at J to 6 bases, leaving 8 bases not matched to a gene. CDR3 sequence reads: CATSRPRTSASEQYF. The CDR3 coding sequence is TGTGCCACCAGCAGACCCCGGACTAGCGCGAGCGAGCAGTACTTC.

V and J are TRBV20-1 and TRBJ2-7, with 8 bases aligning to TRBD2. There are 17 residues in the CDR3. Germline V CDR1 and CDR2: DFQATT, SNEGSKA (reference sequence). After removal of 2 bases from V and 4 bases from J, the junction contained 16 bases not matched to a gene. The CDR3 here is CSARRTGGLGTWYEQYF. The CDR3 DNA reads TGCAGTGCTAGACGCACGGGAGGGCTTGGAACTTGGTACGAGCAGTACTTC.

In DNA, the CDR3 is TGTGCCAGCAGACTCCGGAGAACTAATGAAAAACTGTTTTTT. Amino acids: CASRLRRTNEKLFF. The rearrangement uses TRBV27 and TRBJ1-4, with D hard to call. With 6 bases removed from V and 1 base from J, the gap between germline ends came to 9 bases. CDR3 length: 14 amino acids. CDR1 is MNHEY and CDR2 is SMNVEV in the germline V gene (reference sequence).

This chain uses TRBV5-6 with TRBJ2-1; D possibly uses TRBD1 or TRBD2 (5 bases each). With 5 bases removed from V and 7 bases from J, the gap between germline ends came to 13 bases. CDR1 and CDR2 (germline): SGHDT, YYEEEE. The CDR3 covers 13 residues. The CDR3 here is CASRRDRLNEQFF. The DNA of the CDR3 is TGTGCCAGCAGACGGGACCGCCTGAATGAGCAGTTCTTC. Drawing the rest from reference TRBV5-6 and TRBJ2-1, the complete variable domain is DAGVTQSPTHLIKTRGQQVTLRCSPKSGHDTVSWYQQALGQGPQFIFQYYEEEERQRGNFPDRFSGHQFPNYSSELNVNALLLGDSALYLCASRRDRLNEQFFGPGTRLTVL.

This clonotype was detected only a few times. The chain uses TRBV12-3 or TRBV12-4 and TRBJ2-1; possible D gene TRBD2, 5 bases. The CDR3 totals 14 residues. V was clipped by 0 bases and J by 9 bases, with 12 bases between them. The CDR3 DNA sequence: TGTGCCAGCAGTTTAGCTTCGACCGGGGTTGAGCAGTTCTTC. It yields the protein CASSLASTGVEQFF.